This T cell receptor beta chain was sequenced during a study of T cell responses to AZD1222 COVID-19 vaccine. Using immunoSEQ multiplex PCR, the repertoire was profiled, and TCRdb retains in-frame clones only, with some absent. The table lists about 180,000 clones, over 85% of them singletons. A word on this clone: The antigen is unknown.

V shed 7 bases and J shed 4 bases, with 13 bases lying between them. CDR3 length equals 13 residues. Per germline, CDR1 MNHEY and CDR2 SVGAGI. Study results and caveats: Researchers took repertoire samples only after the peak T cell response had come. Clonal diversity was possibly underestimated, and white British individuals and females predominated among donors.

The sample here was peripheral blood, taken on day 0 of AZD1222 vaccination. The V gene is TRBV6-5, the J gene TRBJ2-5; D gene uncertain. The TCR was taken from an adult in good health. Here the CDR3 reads CASTKPGIETQYF. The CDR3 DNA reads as TGTGCCAGCACCAAACCCGGCATAGAGACCCAGTACTTC.